A single sample is the source of the 10 T cell receptor beta chains below, sequenced in a study of cytomegalovirus exposure and HLA in healthy donors. PCR was performed using 60 Vbeta and 13 Jbeta primers. Sequencing was performed with immunoSEQ multiplex PCR; in TCRdb, only in-frame clones are kept and a portion is missing. The sample shows some 150,000 clones, approximately 84% of them seen only once. The material sequenced was PBMCs. Source of these receptors: a woman aged 40 to 49 in good health and CMV-seronegative.

As concerns this clone: This sample also contains other DNA sequences that code for the same CDR3. The chain couples TRBV5-4 to TRBJ2-3; D unclear. The germline V gene has CDR1 SGHNT and CDR2 YYREEE (reference sequence). Between the trimmed V and J ends, which lost 0 bases and 0 bases, there was a span of 11 bases. This CDR3 has 16 residues. CDR3 residues: CASSLDLLGSTDTQYF. The DNA for the CDR3 is TGTGCCAGCAGCTTGGATCTACTTGGTAGCACAGATACGCAGTATTTT.

This clone was counted a single time. V and J are TRBV7-7 and TRBJ2-1; 9 bases map to TRBD1. The V gene's germline CDR1 is SSHAT and CDR2 FNYEAQ (reference sequence). CDR3 length equals 15 residues. Unmatched junction bases numbered 1, after V lost 1 base and J lost 3 bases. The CDR3 coding sequence is TGTGCCAGCAGCTTAGGACAGGGGGTCTACAATGAGCAGTTCTTC. Protein: CASSLGQGVYNEQFF.

The chain has TRBV11-2 and TRBJ1-5; tentatively, D is TRBD1 (6 bases). This CDR3 is 14 amino acids long. V dropped 7 bases and J dropped 5 bases, with 15 bases sitting between them. Germline V gives CDR1 SGHAT, CDR2 FQNNGV. The CDR3 sequence: CASTLGQFDQPQHF. The CDR3 DNA is TGTGCCAGCACCCTCGGACAGTTTGATCAGCCCCAGCATTTT.

The rearrangement joins TRBV11-2 to TRBJ1-5; D perhaps matches TRBD1 (6 bases). From germline, CDR1 is SGHAT and CDR2 FQNNGV. V lost 5 bases and J lost 4, with 18 bases in between. The CDR3 has 16 amino acids. The DNA of the CDR3 is TGTGCCAGCAGCCCTCTCCAGGGGAAGGTAAATCAGCCCCAGCATTTT. Protein sequence: CASSPLQGKVNQPQHF.

The V call is TRBV5-1, the J call TRBJ1-2, with 7 bases that match TRBD1. CDR3 length equals 14 residues. Germline V CDR1 and CDR2: SGHRS, YFSETQ. V gave up 0 bases and J gave up 4 bases; unmatched junction bases: 3. CDR3 region: CASSLGQGGYGYTF. In nucleotides, the CDR3 is TGCGCCAGCAGCTTGGGACAGGGAGGCTATGGCTACACCTTC.

This clone was seen more than once but under ten times. The CDR3 sequence is CASSERSGSTDTQYF. The CDR3 nucleotides are TGTGCCAGCAGTGAACGTTCAGGAAGCACAGATACGCAGTATTTT. This chain links TRBV6-1 with TRBJ2-3; no clear D. This CDR3 region has 15 residues. Germline values: CDR1 MNHNS, CDR2 SASEGT. Trimming shortened V by 2 bases and J by 0 bases, and 9 bases separated the two germline ends.

On this clone itself: This specimen includes other DNA sequences encoding the same CDR3. In DNA form, the CDR3 reads TGTGCCAGCTCACCACCGGGGGGAGGCAATCAGCCCCAGCATTTT. This gives the protein CASSPPGGGNQPQHF. The chain carries TRBV18 and TRBJ1-5; TRBD1 might be the D (5 bases). The CDR3 sequence is 15 residues long. Trimming removed 0 bases from V and 2 bases from J, with 8 bases in between. Germline values: CDR1 KGHSH, CDR2 LQKENI.

The rearrangement uses TRBV19 and TRBJ1-6, with D hard to call. The ends were cut back, 6 bases at V and 10 bases at J, with 7 bases in the middle. In germline, CDR1 is LNHDA, CDR2 SQIVND (reference sequence). The CDR3 runs 11 residues. The CDR3 DNA follows: TGTGCCAGTAGCTCAGGATCACCCCTCCACTTT. As protein: CASSSGSPLHF.

The V call is TRBV15, the J call TRBJ2-7; TRBD2 matches 9 bases. Germline V gives CDR1 LNHNV, CDR2 YYDKDF (reference sequence). The length of the CDR3 is 15 residues. J was trimmed by 4 bases and V by 1 base; bases with no gene match: 5. The CDR3 coding sequence is TGTGCCACCAGCAGAGGGACTAGCGAGATATACGAGCAGTACTTC. This codes for CATSRGTSEIYEQYF.

This rearrangement joins TRBV27 to TRBJ2-7; tentative D call: TRBD2 (6 bases). Germline V gene sequence: CDR1 MNHEY, CDR2 SMNVEV (reference sequence). The CDR3 runs 15 residues. Trimming took off 4 bases at V and 2 bases at J, with 15 bases between the two ends. The CDR3 loop reads CASSSRRDWTYEQYF. The CDR3 nucleotides read TGTGCCAGCAGTTCAAGACGGGACTGGACCTACGAGCAGTACTTC.